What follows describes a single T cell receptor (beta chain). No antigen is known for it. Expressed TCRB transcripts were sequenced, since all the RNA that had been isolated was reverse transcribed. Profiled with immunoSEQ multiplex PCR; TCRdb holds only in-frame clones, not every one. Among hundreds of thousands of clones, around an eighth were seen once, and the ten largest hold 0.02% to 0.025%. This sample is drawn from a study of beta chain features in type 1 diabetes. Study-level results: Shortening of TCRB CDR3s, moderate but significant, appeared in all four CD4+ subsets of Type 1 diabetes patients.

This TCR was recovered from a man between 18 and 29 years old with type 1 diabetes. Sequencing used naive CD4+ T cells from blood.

The chain's CDR3 is CASSQSMWQVEAFF. The CDR3 DNA reads TGTGCCAGCAGCCAGTCAATGTGGCAAGTAGAAGCTTTCTTT. V and J are TRBV5-6 and TRBJ1-1; no clear D gene. Trimming removed 4 bases from V and 8 bases from J, with 18 bases in between. Looked up from germline, CDR1 is SGHDT and CDR2 is YYEEEE. This CDR3 contains 14 residues. Together with reference TRBV5-6 and TRBJ1-1, the CDR3 gives the full variable domain: DAGVTQSPTHLIKTRGQQVTLRCSPKSGHDTVSWYQQALGQGPQFIFQYYEEEERQRGNFPDRFSGHQFPNYSSELNVNALLLGDSALYLCASSQSMWQVEAFFGQGTRLTVV.